A single sample is the source of the 6 T cell receptor beta chains below, sequenced in a study of blood T cell repertoires in COVID-19 (dated by TCRdb to about 2020). Library preparation used the immunoSEQ multiplex PCR assay. This immuneACCESS table, as held by TCRdb, lists in-frame sequences with V and J called but not all clones. Of the missing ones, under half trace to an unresolved V gene in checked studies; the others have no known cause. Recorded for this sample are fewer than 450,000 clones; 88% of them occurred a single time. Over 9.5% of the sample rests with the top ten. Sequencing was done on a sample of peripheral blood. These receptors all stem from a woman in her fifties or sixties with COVID-19, enrolled during active disease.

The chain employs TRBV18 and TRBJ2-2; D is undetermined. The germline CDR1 and CDR2 sequences are KGHSH and LQKENI. V was cut by 1 base and J by 2 bases, with 8 bases left in between. The CDR3 has 15 amino acids. The chain's CDR3 is CASSPRQINTGELFF. In DNA, the CDR3 is TGTGCCAGCTCACCACGCCAGATTAACACCGGGGAGCTGTTTTTT.

To note about this clone: The same CDR3 can be traced to other DNA sequences in this sample. V gene TRBV12-3 or TRBV12-4 combines with J gene TRBJ1-2; 7 bases fit TRBD1. J lost 8 bases, V lost 1 base, and 4 bases had no gene match. The CDR3 spans 13 residues. CDR3 amino acids: CASSLEGAGGYTF. The CDR3 nucleotides are TGTGCCAGCAGTTTAGAGGGGGCAGGGGGCTACACCTTC.

The V and J genes are TRBV10-3 and TRBJ1-2; D is possibly TRBD1 (5 bases). With 1 base removed from V and 6 bases from J, the gap between germline ends came to 9 bases. The CDR3 sequence is 13 residues long. The germline V gene has CDR1 ENHRY and CDR2 SYGVKD. The CDR3 DNA sequence: TGTGCCATCAGTGAGTTGGGGGGGGATGGCTACACCTTC. The encoded protein is CAISELGGDGYTF.

This clone has just one count. This specimen includes other DNA sequences encoding the same CDR3. The chain is built from TRBV18 and TRBJ2-1; D gene uncertain. Trimming left V 3 bases short and J 6 bases short, with 6 bases between. The germline V gene encodes CDR1 KGHSH and CDR2 LQKENI. CDR3 length: 12 residues. CDR3 in DNA: TGTGCCAGCTCACCCGGCGGCAATGAGCAGTTCTTC. Residues: CASSPGGNEQFF.

The V call is TRBV9, the J call TRBJ2-7; TRBD2 matches at 8 bases. CDR1 and CDR2 (germline): SGDLS, YYNGEE. The CDR3 covers 15 residues. V shed 2 bases, J shed 1 base, and the junction held 5 bases outside the gene matches. CDR3 DNA sequence: TGTGCCAGCAGCGTTTTTGCGGGGGGATCCTACGAGCAGTACTTC. This gives the protein CASSVFAGGSYEQYF.

This clone has just a few counts. The chain uses TRBV12-3 or TRBV12-4 and TRBJ2-1, with D possibly TRBD2 on 5 matching bases. The CDR3 sequence is 13 residues long. The V and J ends lost 6 bases and 5 bases respectively, with 11 bases between them. CDR3 nucleotides: TGTGCCAGCAGCTACTCCGGGGACAATGAGCAGTTCTTC. This sequence encodes CASSYSGDNEQFF.